This entry describes one TCR beta chain. Generated by immunoSEQ multiplex PCR, the TCRdb table keeps only in-frame clones and is missing some. Of around 210,000 clones detected, about 91% appear once; the ten largest clones hold roughly 1.5%. These data come from a study of blood T cell repertoires in COVID-19. Study-wide context: COVID-19 samples from acute and convalescent phases originated in the United States, Italy and Spain.

The V gene's germline CDR1 is LNHDA and CDR2 SQIVND (reference sequence). The J segment lost 3 bases and the V segment lost 6 bases, leaving 3 bases of the junction unmatched. The CDR3 extends over 13 amino acids. V usage is TRBV19 and J usage is TRBJ1-1, with 8 positions matching TRBD1. The sequenced sample consisted of peripheral blood. The source of this sequence is a young man with active or convalescent COVID-19. The CDR3 is CASRTGADTEAFF. The CDR3 coding sequence is TGTGCCAGTAGGACAGGGGCGGACACTGAAGCTTTCTTT.